This T cell receptor (beta chain) was sequenced in a study of regulatory T cells in long-lasting Graves disease. This clonotype was detected only a few times. The antigen is undetermined. Points from the study as a whole: Persistent disease preferred TRBV28, TRBJ1-2 and TRBJ2-5; new disease, TRBV20-1 and TRBJ2-1. The study found lower TCR diversity in persistent Graves' patients than in newly diagnosed ones.

Germline lookup yields CDR1 DFQATT and CDR2 SNEGSKA (reference sequence). The V segment lost 0 bases and the J segment 4 bases; nucleotides outside the gene matches: 14. The CDR3 loop spans 18 amino acids. The time point was: newly diagnosed GD, antithyroid drugs for less than 3 months. The TCR library used RNA extracted from PBMCs. Building the TCR beta libraries relied on iRepertoire HTBI primers, and CDR3 regions underwent Arm-PCR. TCRdb independently ran MiXCR on the multiplex PCR reads; one entry per CDR3 protein. The sample consists of 680,000 or so distinct CDR3 sequences, roughly 15% of them appearing once. These sequences were also reported in another study, on T cells in Graves' hyperthyroidism and ophthalmopathy. That paper states: Using the HTBI primer set, a first-round RT-PCR was run on the TCR CDR3. The blood repertoire included most of the expanded thyroid clonotypes above 0.001.

The rearrangement uses TRBV20-1 and TRBJ1-4; TRBD1 matches 7 bases. Specimen: peripheral blood mononuclear cells (PBMCs), collected at new diagnosis, from a patient treated with antithyroid drugs. This sequence was found in a woman aged 25 to 39 with Graves disease. CDR3 loop: CSARDQVVGRGVNEKLFF. The CDR3 nucleotides are TGCAGTGCTAGAGATCAGGTTGTGGGCAGGGGGGTTAATGAAAAACTGTTTTTT.